Listed here are 23 T cell receptor beta chains from one sample, sequenced in a study of cytomegalovirus exposure and HLA in healthy donors. The PCR used 60 Vbeta and 13 Jbeta primers. Libraries were prepared by immunoSEQ multiplex PCR; TCRdb keeps only in-frame clonotypes and omits some of them. In the table there are about 170,000 clones, approximately 70% of which are singletons. Sequencing used PBMCs. The receptors come from a man in his forties in good health and CMV-seropositive.

The V and J genes are TRBV27 and TRBJ2-7; D not resolved. This CDR3 spans 14 amino acids. The germline V gene has CDR1 MNHEY and CDR2 SMNVEV (reference sequence). Trimming cost V 0 bases and J 3 bases, with 9 bases left between them. The CDR3: CASSLSGQFYEQYF. The CDR3 DNA reads TGTGCCAGCAGTTTATCGGGCCAATTCTACGAGCAGTACTTC.

This clone has only a few counts. The rearrangement uses TRBV18 and TRBJ1-2; 8 bases fit TRBD1. The germline V gene encodes CDR1 KGHSH and CDR2 LQKENI. There are 15 residues in the CDR3. V gave up 3 bases and J gave up 6 bases; unmatched junction bases: 9. The CDR3 is CASSPFGQGVDGYTF. CDR3 DNA sequence: TGTGCCAGCTCACCCTTTGGACAGGGAGTGGATGGCTACACCTTC.

In this sample, this clone turned up a few times. The chain is built from TRBV5-6 and TRBJ1-4, with D possibly being TRBD1 (5 bases). Trimming stripped 4 bases from V and 5 bases from J, with 15 bases between. Germline CDR1 reads SGHDT; CDR2 reads YYEEEE. CDR3 length: 15 amino acids. The CDR3 is CASSTLGGENEKLFF. The CDR3 bases are TGTGCCAGCAGCACCCTGGGGGGAGAAAATGAAAAACTGTTTTTT. The complete variable domain, with remaining parts taken from reference TRBV5-6 and TRBJ1-4, reads DAGVTQSPTHLIKTRGQQVTLRCSPKSGHDTVSWYQQALGQGPQFIFQYYEEEERQRGNFPDRFSGHQFPNYSSELNVNALLLGDSALYLCASSTLGGENEKLFFGSGTQLSVL.

The gene calls are TRBV6-5 and TRBJ1-3; D is undetermined. CDR1 and CDR2 (germline): MNHEY, SVGAGI. The CDR3 loop spans 14 amino acids. V lost 6 bases to trimming and J lost 3 bases, with 12 bases between them. CDR3 in DNA: TGTGCCAGCAGCCCCGACGGGGTTGGAAACACCATATATTTT. It codes for CASSPDGVGNTIYF.

The CDR3 reads CASSPDRYNEKLFF. The CDR3 DNA sequence: TGTGCCAGCAGTCCTGACAGGTATAATGAAAAACTGTTTTTT. The J gene is TRBJ1-4, the V gene TRBV7-9, with a possible D match to TRBD1 (6 bases). V dropped 6 bases and J dropped 4 bases, with 12 bases sitting between them. The CDR3 is 14 residues long. Germline V gene sequence: CDR1 SEHNR, CDR2 FQNEAQ (reference sequence).

This chain links TRBV2 with TRBJ1-4; D is possibly TRBD1 (6 bases). Trimming removed 6 bases at V and 0 bases at J, with 20 bases between. From germline, CDR1 is SNHLY and CDR2 FYNNEI. This CDR3 contains 18 residues. The CDR3 DNA sequence: TGTGCCAGCAGAGTTTTTGGCAGGGGAGACGCAACTAATGAAAAACTGTTTTTT. This gives the protein CASRVFGRGDATNEKLFF.

This chain joins TRBV5-4 and TRBJ1-2, with TRBD1 matching over 8 bases. This CDR3 has 16 amino acids. From germline, CDR1 is SGHNT and CDR2 YYREEE (reference sequence). J gave up 0 bases and V 4 bases, and 8 bases lay outside the gene matches. The CDR3 is CASSQPGQASNYGYTF. The CDR3 DNA sequence: TGTGCCAGCAGCCAACCGGGACAGGCTTCTAACTATGGCTACACCTTC. The whole variable domain, remainder taken from reference TRBV5-4 and TRBJ1-2, is ETGVTQSPTHLIKTRGQQVTLRCSSQSGHNTVSWYQQALGQGPQFIFQYYREEENGRGNFPPRFSGLQFPNYSSELNVNALELDDSALYLCASSQPGQASNYGYTFGSGTRLTVV.

This clone has only a few counts. This chain connects TRBV14 to TRBJ1-4; 7 bases are shared with TRBD1. CDR1 is SGHDN and CDR2 is FVKESK in the germline V gene. J gave up 4 bases and V 2 bases, and 4 bases lay outside the gene matches. The CDR3 extends over 15 amino acids. The DNA of the CDR3 is TGTGCCAGCAGCCAACCACAGGGGCTTAATGAAAAACTGTTTTTT. Translation: CASSQPQGLNEKLFF.

The genes are TRBV6-5 and TRBJ2-2; no definite D call. Deletions cut 7 bases from V and 1 base from J, with 10 bases between. The CDR3 consists of 14 residues. CDR1 is MNHEY, CDR2 SVGAGI, per germline. For the CDR3, the DNA is TGTGCCAGCAACCCACTCTTGAACACCGGGGAGCTGTTTTTT. It is translated as CASNPLLNTGELFF.

V gene TRBV10-1 combines with J gene TRBJ1-4; 9 nucleotides align to TRBD1. The CDR3 is made up of 19 amino acids. The V gene end was trimmed by 2 bases and the J gene end by 3 bases; junction bases not matched to a gene: 13. CDR1 is WNHNN and CDR2 is SYGVQD in the germline V gene (reference sequence). The CDR3: CASSEASPGQGGSNEKLFF. Written as DNA, the CDR3 is TGCGCCAGCAGTGAGGCTTCCCCGGGACAGGGCGGTTCTAATGAAAAACTGTTTTTT.

This sequence joins TRBV4-2 and TRBJ2-3, with D tentatively TRBD2 (6 bases). Germline values: CDR1 LGHNA, CDR2 YNFKEQ. This CDR3 has 16 residues. The V and J ends lost 1 base and 0 bases respectively, with 11 bases between them. The CDR3 DNA reads TGTGCCAGCAGCCAAGTCTCCAGCGGGAGCACAGATACGCAGTATTTT. This translates into CASSQVSSGSTDTQYF.

The chain is built from TRBV19 and TRBJ2-1; TRBD2 matches at 8 bases. The CDR3 sequence is 16 residues long. Losses at the gene ends were 2 bases for V and 5 bases for J; bases not matched to a gene: 8. Per germline, CDR1 LNHDA and CDR2 SQIVND (reference sequence). CDR3: CASSIYGGGPNNEQFF. The CDR3 coding sequence is TGTGCCAGTAGTATATACGGCGGGGGGCCGAACAATGAGCAGTTCTTC.

This clone turned up a few times. The chain has TRBV5-6 and TRBJ1-1; a weak D match, TRBD1 (5 bases). Germline V gives CDR1 SGHDT, CDR2 YYEEEE. The CDR3 runs 12 residues. V dropped 0 bases and J dropped 8 bases, with 8 bases sitting between them. This chain's CDR3 is CASSLEGIEAFF. The CDR3 DNA reads TGTGCCAGCAGCTTGGAGGGGATCGAAGCTTTCTTT. The complete variable domain, with remaining parts taken from reference TRBV5-6 and TRBJ1-1, reads DAGVTQSPTHLIKTRGQQVTLRCSPKSGHDTVSWYQQALGQGPQFIFQYYEEEERQRGNFPDRFSGHQFPNYSSELNVNALLLGDSALYLCASSLEGIEAFFGQGTRLTVV.

The chain recombines TRBV18 with TRBJ1-6; 8 bases line up with TRBD1. Germline CDR1 KGHSH, CDR2 LQKENI. The CDR3 is 15 amino acids. Trimming at V came to 4 bases and at J to 5 bases, leaving 4 bases not matched to a gene. DNA of the CDR3: TGTGCCAGCTCACGCGGACAGGGCGATAATTCACCCCTCCACTTT. Translating gives CASSRGQGDNSPLHF.

The chain is built from TRBV2 and TRBJ2-4; 7 nucleotides agree with TRBD1. Trimming removed 6 bases from V and 6 bases from J; junction bases left unmatched: 8. The germline CDR1 and CDR2 sequences are SNHLY and FYNNEI. The CDR3 extends over 14 amino acids. CDR3 in amino acids: CASRTTGLGNIQYF. For the CDR3, the DNA is TGTGCCAGCAGAACGACAGGGCTTGGAAACATTCAGTACTTC.

The sample holds a few counts of this clone. This chain links TRBV4-1 with TRBJ2-3; D call uncertain. V was pared by 3 bases and J by 2 bases, with 9 bases between. The germline V gene has CDR1 MGHRA and CDR2 YSYEKL. The CDR3 extends over 14 amino acids. The CDR3 DNA is TGCGCCAGCAGCCAGGCCAAAAACACAGATACGCAGTATTTT. Translation: CASSQAKNTDTQYF.

The sample holds a few counts of this clone. The chain combines TRBV4-3 with TRBJ2-7; TRBD2 might be the D (6 bases). This CDR3 has 15 amino acids. Per the germline V gene, CDR1 is LGHNA and CDR2 is YSLEER. V was pared by 1 base and J by 7 bases, with 17 bases between. CDR3 nucleotides: TGCGCCAGCAGCCAAGTTGGGGGGTCTAGGGGTGAGCAGTACTTC. This translates into CASSQVGGSRGEQYF.

A few counts support this clone. V and J are TRBV7-6 and TRBJ2-2; D is uncertain. Trimming removed 3 bases at V and 0 bases at J, with 8 bases between. This CDR3 has 15 amino acids. Germline-derived CDR1 and CDR2 are SGHVS and FNYEAQ. Written as DNA, the CDR3 is TGTGCCAGCAGCTTGGCGGTTACGAACACCGGGGAGCTGTTTTTT. Translation: CASSLAVTNTGELFF.

The chain combines TRBV11-2 with TRBJ2-3; 7 bases map to TRBD2. This CDR3 comprises 13 residues. Germline V gene data show CDR1 as SGHAT and CDR2 as FQNNGV. J gave up 1 base and V 8 bases, and 3 bases lay outside the gene matches. CDR3 bases: TGTGCCAGCCGTGGACTAGGCACAGATACGCAGTATTTT. It codes for CASRGLGTDTQYF.

As to this clone: The same CDR3 is also encoded by other DNA sequences in this sample. CDR3 residues: CASSPDRGMRPQHF. CDR3 sequence (DNA): TGCGCCAGCAGCCCAGACAGGGGGATGAGGCCCCAGCATTTT. The chain employs TRBV4-3 and TRBJ1-5, with TRBD1 matching over 9 bases. The CDR3 covers 14 residues. Trimming took 4 bases from V and 9 from J; bases not matched to a gene: 7. Germline values: CDR1 LGHNA, CDR2 YSLEER.

The chain has TRBV9 and TRBJ2-3; 8 bases match TRBD1. The CDR3 is 14 amino acids. V lost 3 bases, J lost 4 bases, and 4 bases stayed unmatched. Per the germline V gene, CDR1 is SGDLS and CDR2 is YYNGEE. CDR3 DNA: TGTGCCAGCAGCGGAGGACAGGGCCCAGATACGCAGTATTTT. Translating gives CASSGGQGPDTQYF.

The genes are TRBV18 and TRBJ2-6; TRBD2 is a possible D gene (6 bases). Trimming removed 3 bases from V and 1 base from J, with 7 bases in between. This CDR3 is built from 15 residues. Germline V gives CDR1 KGHSH, CDR2 LQKENI. CDR3 protein: CASSPGGSGANVLTF. As DNA, the CDR3 is TGTGCCAGCTCACCGGGGGGATCTGGGGCCAACGTCCTGACTTTC.

This chain joins TRBV27 and TRBJ1-1; D ambiguous. Germline V lookup: CDR1 MNHEY, CDR2 SMNVEV (reference sequence). V dropped 4 bases and J dropped 4 bases, with 22 bases sitting between them. This CDR3 region has 17 residues. The CDR3 DNA reads as TGTGCCAGCAGTTCCAATAAACACCTACGGGAGGGCACTGAAGCTTTCTTT. Translating it yields CASSSNKHLREGTEAFF.